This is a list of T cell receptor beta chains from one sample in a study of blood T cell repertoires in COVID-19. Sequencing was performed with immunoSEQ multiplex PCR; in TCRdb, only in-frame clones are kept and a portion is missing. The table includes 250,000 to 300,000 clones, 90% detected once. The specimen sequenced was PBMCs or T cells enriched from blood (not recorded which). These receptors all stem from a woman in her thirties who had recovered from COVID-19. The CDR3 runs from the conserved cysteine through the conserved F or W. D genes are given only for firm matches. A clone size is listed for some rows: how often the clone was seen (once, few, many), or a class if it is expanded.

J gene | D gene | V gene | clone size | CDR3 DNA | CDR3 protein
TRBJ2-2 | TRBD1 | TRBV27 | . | TGTGCCAGCCTTGGGACAGGGGTGGGCGGGGAGCTGTTTTTT | CASLGTGVGGELFF
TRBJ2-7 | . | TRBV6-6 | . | TGTGCCAGCAGTTACGGTCAGGGGCCTTACTACGAGCAGTACTTC | CASSYGQGPYYEQYF
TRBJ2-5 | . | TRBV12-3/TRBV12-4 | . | TGTGCCAGCAGGGCCAGGATGCAAGAGACCCAGTACTTC | CASRARMQETQYF
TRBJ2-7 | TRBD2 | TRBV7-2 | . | TGTGCCAGCAGCTTATCTGGGACTAGCGGCTACGAGCAGTACTTC | CASSLSGTSGYEQYF
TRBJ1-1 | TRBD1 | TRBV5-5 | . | TGTGCCAGCAGCTTGGCGGGGACAGGGTGGGGCACTGAAGCTTTCTTT | CASSLAGTGWGTEAFF
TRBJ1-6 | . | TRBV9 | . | TGTGCCAGCAACCCAACGGACAGTTATAATTCACCCCTCCACTTT | CASNPTDSYNSPLHF
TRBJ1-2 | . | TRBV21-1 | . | TGTGCCAGCAGCAACGGAACCATAGACAGGGAAGAGTATGGCTACACCTTC | CASSNGTIDREEYGYTF
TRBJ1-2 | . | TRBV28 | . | TGTGCCAGCGCTGTCCCCCCCGCGTCCGGCTACACCTTC | CASAVPPASGYTF
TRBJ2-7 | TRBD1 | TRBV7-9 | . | TGTGCCAGCAGCTTAGGGGACAGGGTGTCCTACGAGCAGTACTTC | CASSLGDRVSYEQYF
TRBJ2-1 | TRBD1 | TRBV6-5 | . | TGTGCCAGCAGGCTACAGGGGGCCGGTTCCAATGAGCAGTTCTTC | CASRLQGAGSNEQFF
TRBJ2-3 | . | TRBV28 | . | TGTGCCAGCAGTTTAAGCGGGCCTAGGGGCACAGATACGCAGTATTTT | CASSLSGPRGTDTQYF
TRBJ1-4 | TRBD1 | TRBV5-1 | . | TGCGCCAGCAGCTTGTGGGACAGGGAGGAAAAACTGTTTTTT | CASSLWDREEKLFF
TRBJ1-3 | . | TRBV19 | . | TGTGCCAGTAAAGGACTGCCCTCTGGAAACACCATATATTTT | CASKGLPSGNTIYF
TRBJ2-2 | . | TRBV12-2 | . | TGTGCAAGTCGCTTACCAGTGCTCCACACCGGGGAGCTGTTTTTT | CASRLPVLHTGELFF
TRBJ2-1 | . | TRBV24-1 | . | TGTGCCACCAGTGGCGCCCTCGGGTCCCGGCCGCAGCAGTTCTTC | CATSGALGSRPQQFF
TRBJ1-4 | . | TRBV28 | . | TGTGCCAGCAGTACCCCAACAGGGACGTATAATGAAAAACTGTTTTTT | CASSTPTGTYNEKLFF
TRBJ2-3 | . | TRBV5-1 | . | TGCGCCAGCAGCCTAGGACTTACGGGGGATACGCAGTATTTT | CASSLGLTGDTQYF
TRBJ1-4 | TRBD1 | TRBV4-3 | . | TGCGCCAGCAGCCAAGGGGACAGGGGGACGGAAAAACTGTTTTTT | CASSQGDRGTEKLFF
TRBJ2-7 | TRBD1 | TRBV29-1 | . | TGCAGCGTTGCGGACAGGACAGGGGACTACGAGCAGTACTTC | CSVADRTGDYEQYF
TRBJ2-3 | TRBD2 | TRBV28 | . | TGTGCCAGCAGTCCGCCCGGCGGGGGACTAGCAGATACGCAGTATTTT | CASSPPGGGLADTQYF
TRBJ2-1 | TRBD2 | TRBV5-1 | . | TGCGCCAGCAGCTTGTTCCCTAGCGGCAACAATGAGCAGTTCTTC | CASSLFPSGNNEQFF
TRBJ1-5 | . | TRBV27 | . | TGTGCCAGCAGACCTCACAGGGTTGGGGGTGGCAATCAGCCCCAGCATTTT | CASRPHRVGGGNQPQHF
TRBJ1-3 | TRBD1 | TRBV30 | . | TGTGCCTGCAGACAGGGGGCTGGAAACACCATATATTTT | CACRQGAGNTIYF
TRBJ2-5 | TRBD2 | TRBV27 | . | TGTGCCAGCAAGGCTAGCGGGACCCAAGAGACCCAGTACTTC | CASKASGTQETQYF
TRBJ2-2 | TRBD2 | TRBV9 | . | TGTGCCAGCAGCGTTTTCGGGACTAGCGGGAAGGATAACGGGGAGCTGTTTTTT | CASSVFGTSGKDNGELFF
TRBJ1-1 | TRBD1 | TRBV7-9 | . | TGTGCCAGCAGAGACGGGACAGGGGGTTTCAGCACTGAAGCTTTCTTT | CASRDGTGGFSTEAFF
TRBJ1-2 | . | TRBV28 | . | TGTGCCAGCAGTTTGGCACCTCAACCGCACTATGGCTACACCTTC | CASSLAPQPHYGYTF
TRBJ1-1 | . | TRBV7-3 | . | TGTGCCAGCAGCTTAAACAGATTGAACACTGAAGCTTTCTTT | CASSLNRLNTEAFF
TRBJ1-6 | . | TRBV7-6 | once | TGTGCCAGCAGCTTAGAAAGGGGTGGAAATTCACCCCTCCACTTT | CASSLERGGNSPLHF
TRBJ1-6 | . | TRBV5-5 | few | TGTGCCAGCAGCTTGACGGATAATTCACCCCTCCACTTT | CASSLTDNSPLHF
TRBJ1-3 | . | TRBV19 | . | TGTGCCAGTAGTATAGGACTTTTGAGCTCTGGAAACACCATATATTTT | CASSIGLLSSGNTIYF
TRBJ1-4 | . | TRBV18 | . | TGTGCCAGCTCCGGGGGGACAACAACTAATGAAAAACTGTTTTTT | CASSGGTTTNEKLFF
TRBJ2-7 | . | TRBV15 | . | TGTGCCACCAGCCCACCTCTACAGAACCTCTACTACGAGCAGTACTTC | CATSPPLQNLYYEQYF
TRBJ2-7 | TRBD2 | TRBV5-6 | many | TGTGCCAGCAGAAACCTAGCGGGAGGATTCTACGAGCAGTACTTC | CASRNLAGGFYEQYF
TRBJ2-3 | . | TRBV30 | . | TGTGCCTGGAGTGTACAGATTCCTAACACAGATACGCAGTATTTT | CAWSVQIPNTDTQYF
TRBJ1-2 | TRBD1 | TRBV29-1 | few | TGCAGCGTTCATACAGGGGGCTTCTCCTTCGGCTACACCTTC | CSVHTGGFSFGYTF
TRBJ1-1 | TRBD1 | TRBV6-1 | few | TGTGCCAGCAGTGTCGGGACAGGGGGCCCCAACACTGAAGCTTTCTTT | CASSVGTGGPNTEAFF
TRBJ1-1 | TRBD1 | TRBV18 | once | TGTGCCAGCTCACTTTGGACAGGGCAAACGGGGGGCACTGAAGCTTTCTTT | CASSLWTGQTGGTEAFF
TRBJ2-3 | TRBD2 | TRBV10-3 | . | TGTGCCATCAGGAGGACTAGCGGAGGGGATACGCAGTATTTT | CAIRRTSGGDTQYF
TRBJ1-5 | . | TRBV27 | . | TGTGCCAGCAGTTTGGGCTTTGGAATCAGCAATCAGCCCCAGCATTTT | CASSLGFGISNQPQHF
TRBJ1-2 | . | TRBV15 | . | TGTGCCACCAGCGGTCAGGACAGCTTCTCGTTCTATGGCTACACCTTC | CATSGQDSFSFYGYTF
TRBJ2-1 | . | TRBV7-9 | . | TGTGCCAGCAGCCAGGTCCCCTACAATGAGCAGTTCTTC | CASSQVPYNEQFF
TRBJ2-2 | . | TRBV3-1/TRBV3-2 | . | TGTGCCAGCAGCCCCCAGGGACTGGCGGTGGGCGGGGAGCTGTTTTTT | CASSPQGLAVGGELFF
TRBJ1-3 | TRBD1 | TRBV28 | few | TGTGCCAGCAGTTTCGGACAGGGAATCTCTGGAAACACCATATATTTT | CASSFGQGISGNTIYF
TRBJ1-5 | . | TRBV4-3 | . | TGCGCCAGCAGCCAAGGACTAAATCAGCCCCAGCATTTT | CASSQGLNQPQHF
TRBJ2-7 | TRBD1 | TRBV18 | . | TGTGCCAGCTCACTCCGGGACAGCCCCTACGAGCAGTACTTC | CASSLRDSPYEQYF
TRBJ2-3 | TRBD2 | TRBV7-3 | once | TGTGCCAGCAGCCTAGCGGGAGGTAGCACAGATACGCAGTATTTT | CASSLAGGSTDTQYF
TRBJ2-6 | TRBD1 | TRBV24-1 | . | TGTGCCACCAGTGACCCGGACAGGGACTCTGGGGCCAACGTCCTGACTTTC | CATSDPDRDSGANVLTF
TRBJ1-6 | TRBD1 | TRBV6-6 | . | TGTGCCAGCAGAGCACCGGGACAGGGGGATTCACCCCTCCACTTT | CASRAPGQGDSPLHF
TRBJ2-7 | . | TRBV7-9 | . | TGTGCCAGCAGCTATGAGGGATACGAGCAGTACTTC | CASSYEGYEQYF
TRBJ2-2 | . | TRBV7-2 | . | TGTGCCAGCAGCTTAGCCACCAGAACCGGGGAGCTGTTTTTT | CASSLATRTGELFF
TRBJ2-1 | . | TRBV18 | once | TGTGCCAGCTCACCGGGGGCGGGCAATGAGCAGTTCTTC | CASSPGAGNEQFF
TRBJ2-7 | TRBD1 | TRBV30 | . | TGTGCCTGGAAGTCTAAGGGGGCAAACACCTACGAGCAGTACTTC | CAWKSKGANTYEQYF
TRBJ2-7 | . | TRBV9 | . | TGTGCCAGCAGCGTAGAGGCAGGATTGGTGTGGGAGCAGTACTTC | CASSVEAGLVWEQYF